Shown below are 7 T cell receptor beta chains from a single sample sequenced in a study of T cell responses to AZD1222 COVID-19 vaccine. The method was immunoSEQ multiplex PCR; TCRdb's version includes in-frame clones alone and lacks a portion of them. The table records approximately 140,000 clones, around 89% of them present only once. The sample was peripheral blood, taken on day 0 of AZD1222 vaccination. These receptors were taken from an adult in good health.

J is TRBJ2-1 and V is TRBV24-1, with D perhaps TRBD1 (6 bases). CDR1 and CDR2 (germline): KGHDR, SFDVKD. This CDR3 comprises 15 residues. V shed 10 bases and J shed 2 bases, with 17 bases lying between them. The CDR3 is CATGLAGTPYNEQFF. Written as DNA, the CDR3 is TGTGCCACGGGGTTGGCCGGGACACCCTACAATGAGCAGTTCTTC.

Points on this clone: Within the sample, other DNA sequences also encode this same CDR3. CDR3 bases: TGTGCCAGCTCACCACCTAGCACAGATACGCAGTATTTT. This sequence encodes CASSPPSTDTQYF. The rearrangement joins TRBV18 to TRBJ2-3, with D uncertain. CDR3 length: 13 residues. Trimming left V 0 bases short and J 0 bases short, with 1 base between. CDR1 is KGHSH and CDR2 is LQKENI in the germline V gene. Full variable domain (outside the CDR3, taken from reference TRBV18 and TRBJ2-3): NAGVMQNPRHLVRRRGQEARLRCSPMKGHSHVYWYRQLPEEGLKFMVYLQKENIIDESGMPKERFSAEFPKEGPSILRIQQVVRGDSAAYFCASSPPSTDTQYFGPGTRLTVL.

The V gene is TRBV6-6, the J gene TRBJ2-5; possible D gene TRBD2, 5 bases. The germline V and J ends were trimmed by 7 bases and 2 bases, with 14 bases remaining between them. From germline, CDR1 is MNHNY and CDR2 SVGAGI (reference sequence). CDR3 length: 14 residues. The CDR3 here is CASTHLSAQETQYF. In DNA form, the CDR3 reads TGTGCCAGCACCCACCTTAGCGCTCAAGAGACCCAGTACTTC.

The chain uses TRBV9 and TRBJ2-3; possible D gene TRBD2, 5 bases. Trimming removed 0 bases at V and 1 base at J, with 6 bases between. This CDR3 has 14 amino acids. Germline CDR1 reads SGDLS; CDR2 reads YYNGEE. This chain's CDR3 is CASSVDGGTDTQYF. The CDR3 DNA sequence: TGTGCCAGCAGCGTAGACGGGGGCACAGATACGCAGTATTTT. Looking up the rest from reference TRBV9 and TRBJ2-3 gives the full variable domain: DSGVTQTPKHLITATGQRVTLRCSPRSGDLSVYWYQQSLDQGLQFLIQYYNGEERAKGNILERFSAQQFPDLHSELNLSSLELGDSALYFCASSVDGGTDTQYFGPGTRLTVL.

V usage is TRBV2 and J usage is TRBJ2-5, with D maybe TRBD2 (5 bases). The CDR3 spans 11 residues. Trimming cost V 6 bases and J 5 bases, with 7 bases left between them. Germline CDR1 reads SNHLY; CDR2 reads FYNNEI. This CDR3 reads CASRGEETQYF. The DNA for the CDR3 is TGTGCCAGCAGGGGAGAGGAGACCCAGTACTTC.

This chain connects TRBV4-1 to TRBJ1-2; D may be TRBD1 (5 bases). This CDR3 spans 14 amino acids. Germline CDR1 and CDR2: MGHRA and YSYEKL. V lost 1 base and J 5 bases, leaving 11 bases between the germline ends. The DNA of the CDR3 is TGCGCCAGCAGCCAAGGGGCAGGGTCGTATGGCTACACCTTC. This encodes CASSQGAGSYGYTF.

The chain carries TRBV28 and TRBJ1-4, with a tentative D call TRBD1 (6 bases). CDR3 length: 15 amino acids. V gave up 1 base and J gave up 0 bases, with 6 bases separating them. Germline V gene lookup returns CDR1 MDHEN and CDR2 SYDVKM. The DNA of the CDR3 is TGTGCCAGCAGTTTATCAGGGGCAACTAATGAAAAACTGTTTTTT. It codes for CASSLSGATNEKLFF.